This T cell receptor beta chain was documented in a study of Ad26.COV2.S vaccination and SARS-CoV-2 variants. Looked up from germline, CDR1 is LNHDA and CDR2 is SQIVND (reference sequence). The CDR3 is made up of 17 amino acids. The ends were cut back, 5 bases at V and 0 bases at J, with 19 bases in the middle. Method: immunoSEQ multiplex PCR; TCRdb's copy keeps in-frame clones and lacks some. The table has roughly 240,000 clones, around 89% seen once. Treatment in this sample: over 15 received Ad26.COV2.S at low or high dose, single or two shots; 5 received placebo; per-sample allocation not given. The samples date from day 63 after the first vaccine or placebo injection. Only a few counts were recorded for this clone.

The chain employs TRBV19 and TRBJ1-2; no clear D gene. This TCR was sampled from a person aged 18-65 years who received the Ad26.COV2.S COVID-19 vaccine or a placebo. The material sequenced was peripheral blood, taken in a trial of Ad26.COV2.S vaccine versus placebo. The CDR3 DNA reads TGTGCCAGTAGTCCTCTGGATCACGGGGTCACTAACTATGGCTACACCTTC. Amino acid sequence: CASSPLDHGVTNYGYTF.